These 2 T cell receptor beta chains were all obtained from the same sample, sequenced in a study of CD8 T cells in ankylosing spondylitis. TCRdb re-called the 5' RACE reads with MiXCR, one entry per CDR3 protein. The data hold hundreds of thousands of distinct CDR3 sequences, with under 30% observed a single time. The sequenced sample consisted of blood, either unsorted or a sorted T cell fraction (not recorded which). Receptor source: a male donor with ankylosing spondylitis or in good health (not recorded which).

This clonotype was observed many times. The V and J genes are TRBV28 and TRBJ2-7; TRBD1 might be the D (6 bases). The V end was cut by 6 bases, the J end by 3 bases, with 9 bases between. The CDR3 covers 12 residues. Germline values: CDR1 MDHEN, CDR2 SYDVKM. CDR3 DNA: TGTGCCAGCAGCCGGACAGTCTACGAGCAGTACTTC. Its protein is CASSRTVYEQYF.

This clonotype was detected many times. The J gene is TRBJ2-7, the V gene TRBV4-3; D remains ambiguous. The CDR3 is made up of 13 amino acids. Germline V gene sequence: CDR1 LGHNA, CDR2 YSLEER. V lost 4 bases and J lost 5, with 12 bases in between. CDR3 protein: CASSLSRADEQYF. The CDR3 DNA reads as TGCGCCAGCAGCCTTAGCCGAGCCGACGAGCAGTACTTC.